The 17 T cell receptor beta chains below were found in one sample sequenced in a study of human T cells and chemical hapten exposure. Described time point: pre-sensitization, week 0. Indicated treatment: therapeutic diphenylcyclopropenone sensitization with weekly scalp DPC. It was unfractionated whole blood from which total RNA was extracted. TCRdb reprocessed the RACE reads with MiXCR, giving one entry per CDR3 protein. The sample has roughly 38,000 distinct CDR3 sequences; more than 10% are singletons. This specimen was whole blood, taken in connection with sensitization to the hapten diphenylcyclopropenone (DPC). The receptors originated from a woman in her forties with alopecia areata. Some clones in this sample may be carry-over from other donors' samples.

This clonotype was recorded many times. V is TRBV27 and J is TRBJ2-2; D is unclear. The CDR3 is 13 amino acids. The germline CDR1 and CDR2 sequences are MNHEY and SMNVEV (reference sequence). The V gene lost 5 bases and the J gene lost 6 bases, with 10 bases spanning the gap. CDR3 protein: CASSPTVAGELFF. In DNA form, the CDR3 reads TGTGCCAGCAGTCCCACAGTTGCCGGGGAGCTGTTTTTT.

Many counts were recorded for this clonotype. V is TRBV18 and J is TRBJ1-6, with D perhaps TRBD1 (5 bases). V was clipped by 2 bases and J by 5 bases, with 19 bases between them. The CDR3 contains 18 residues. Germline CDR1 reads KGHSH; CDR2 reads LQKENI. This CDR3 reads CASSPGLVPGRNNSPLHF. The CDR3 coding sequence is TGTGCCAGCTCACCAGGGCTGGTTCCAGGGAGGAATAATTCACCCCTCCACTTT.

This chain connects TRBV29-1 to TRBJ2-1; the match to TRBD2 covers 15 bases. Trimming took 7 bases from V and 4 from J; bases not matched to a gene: 14. CDR1 and CDR2 from the germline V gene are SQVTM and ANQGSEA. This CDR3 spans 18 amino acids. CDR3 sequence: CSAGRGLAGGYSYNEQFF. CDR3 DNA: TGCAGCGCCGGTAGGGGACTAGCGGGAGGTTATAGTTACAATGAGCAGTTCTTC.

This clonotype showed up just a few times. The chain couples TRBV7-2 to TRBJ2-3; no clear D gene. The CDR3 sequence is 16 residues long. V was clipped by 1 base and J by 6 bases, with 17 bases between them. CDR1 is SGHTA and CDR2 is FQGNSA in the germline V gene. DNA for the CDR3: TGTGCCAGCAGCTTAGTAGTCGGTGGAACGTTGGATACGCAGTATTTT. Its translation is CASSLVVGGTLDTQYF.

This clonotype was detected ten times or more. This chain uses TRBV29-1 with TRBJ2-3, with a tentative D call TRBD1 (6 bases). The germline V and J ends were trimmed by 7 bases and 6 bases, with 17 bases remaining between them. Germline CDR1 and CDR2: SQVTM and ANQGSEA. This CDR3 region has 13 residues. CDR3: CSGTGTPADTQYF. Written as DNA, the CDR3 is TGCAGCGGGACCGGGACACCCGCCGATACGCAGTATTTT.

This clonotype was counted a few times. J is TRBJ2-2 and V is TRBV29-1, with D unresolved. V lost 6 bases to trimming and J lost 1 base, with 6 bases between them. The CDR3 spans 12 residues. Germline CDR1 is SQVTM and CDR2 is ANQGSEA. This chain's CDR3 is CSVFENTGELFF. For the CDR3, the DNA is TGCAGCGTATTTGAGAACACCGGGGAGCTGTTTTTT.

This clonotype showed up just a few times. This sequence joins TRBV7-9 and TRBJ2-7, with TRBD1 matching over 9 bases. Trimming removed 5 bases from V and 6 bases from J; junction bases left unmatched: 8. Per the germline V gene, CDR1 is SEHNR and CDR2 is FQNEAQ (reference sequence). CDR3 length: 14 residues. In nucleotides, the CDR3 is TGTGCCAGCAGCCTGGGGACAGGGCGAGCCGAGCAGTACTTC. Translated: CASSLGTGRAEQYF.

This chain connects TRBV10-2 to TRBJ2-3; no reliable D call. Germline V gene sequence: CDR1 WSHSY, CDR2 SAAADI. V was cut by 3 bases and J by 0 bases, with 7 bases left in between. The CDR3 length is 14 residues. CDR3 residues: CASSEWKSTDTQYF. CDR3 DNA sequence: TGCGCCAGCAGTGAATGGAAGAGCACAGATACGCAGTATTTT.

The sample holds a few counts of this clonotype. For the CDR3, the DNA is TGTGCCAGCAGCCTCGACCTCAAGACTAGCGGGGGGGCCGGCGTGCAGTTCTTC. Protein: CASSLDLKTSGGAGVQFF. This rearrangement joins TRBV7-2 to TRBJ2-1; 14 positions agree with TRBD2. CDR1 and CDR2 from the germline V gene are SGHTA and FQGNSA. Trimming removed 5 bases from V and 12 bases from J; junction bases left unmatched: 18. This CDR3 is 18 amino acids long.

This clonotype has more than one count but fewer than ten. The chain links TRBV7-2 to TRBJ2-1; D is unclear. The CDR3 runs to 13 residues. Per the germline V gene, CDR1 is SGHTA and CDR2 is FQGNSA. Trimming removed 5 bases at V and 6 bases at J, with 11 bases between. The CDR3 DNA sequence: TGTGCCAGCAGCAAAAACTACCCCAATGAGCAGTTCTTC. Its translation is CASSKNYPNEQFF.

The rearrangement uses TRBV7-9 and TRBJ2-7; 11 positions agree with TRBD1. Germline V gene lookup returns CDR1 SEHNR and CDR2 FQNEAQ (reference sequence). This CDR3 spans 16 amino acids. J was trimmed by 4 bases and V by 5 bases; bases with no gene match: 10. The CDR3 DNA reads as TGTGCCAGCAGCGTACCATTCGGACAGGGGGCTTACGAGCAGTACTTC. It yields the protein CASSVPFGQGAYEQYF. Full variable domain (missing parts from reference TRBV7-9 and TRBJ2-7): DTGVSQNPRHKITKRGQNVTFRCDPISEHNRLYWYRQTLGQGPEFLTYFQNEAQLEKSRLLSDRFSAERPKGSFSTLEIQRTEQGDSAMYLCASSVPFGQGAYEQYFGPGTRLTVT.

The chain is built from TRBV6-5 and TRBJ1-1; perhaps TRBD1 as D (6 bases). The V end lost 0 bases, the J end lost 4 bases, and 12 bases lay between the germline ends. CDR1 and CDR2 (germline): MNHEY, SVGAGI. This CDR3 spans 15 amino acids. The CDR3 DNA is TGTGCCAGCAGTTACTCGAATGAGGGGGGCACTGAAGCTTTCTTT. Encoded protein: CASSYSNEGGTEAFF.

This clonotype was detected a few times. This chain uses TRBV20-1 with TRBJ2-1; 11 bases are a match to TRBD2. The CDR3 consists of 15 residues. Germline CDR1 reads DFQATT; CDR2 reads SNEGSKA (reference sequence). V shed 0 bases, J shed 4 bases, and the junction held 2 bases outside the gene matches. CDR3 coding DNA: TGCAGTGCTAGAGATAGCGGGAGGGGGTACAATGAGCAGTTCTTC. Translation gives CSARDSGRGYNEQFF.

This chain links TRBV7-9 with TRBJ1-6, with TRBD1 identical over 8 bases. The CDR3 contains 14 residues. V lost 6 bases to trimming and J lost 7 bases; unmatched junction nucleotides: 5. Germline V gene sequence: CDR1 SEHNR, CDR2 FQNEAQ (reference sequence). DNA of the CDR3: TGTGCCAGCAGTTGGGGACAGGCAAATTCACCCCTCCACTTT. Translation gives CASSWGQANSPLHF.

This clonotype was recorded at least ten times. CDR3 sequence (DNA): TGTGCCAGCAGCTTAGAACCACCAGGGGGGGACGAGCAGTACTTC. Translation gives CASSLEPPGGDEQYF. J is TRBJ2-7 and V is TRBV11-2; tentatively, D is TRBD1 or TRBD2 (7 bases each). V shed 0 bases and J shed 5 bases, with 14 bases lying between them. In germline, CDR1 is SGHAT, CDR2 FQNNGV. This CDR3 is 15 amino acids long.

V is TRBV28 and J is TRBJ2-3; no definite D call. The ends were cut back, 2 bases at V and 1 base at J, with 10 bases in the middle. CDR1 and CDR2 (germline): MDHEN, SYDVKM. The CDR3 consists of 15 residues. The CDR3 reads CASSLISLGTDTQYF. CDR3 coding DNA: TGTGCCAGCAGTTTAATTTCCCTCGGCACAGATACGCAGTATTTT.

The J gene is TRBJ2-7, the V gene TRBV29-1, with TRBD2 as a possible D gene (5 bases). Trimming removed 4 bases from V and 1 base from J, with 5 bases in between. The CDR3 consists of 11 residues. Germline loops: CDR1 SQVTM, CDR2 ANQGSEA. In nucleotides, the CDR3 is TGCAGCGTTGGGGAGTCCTACGAGCAGTACTTC. Translated: CSVGESYEQYF.